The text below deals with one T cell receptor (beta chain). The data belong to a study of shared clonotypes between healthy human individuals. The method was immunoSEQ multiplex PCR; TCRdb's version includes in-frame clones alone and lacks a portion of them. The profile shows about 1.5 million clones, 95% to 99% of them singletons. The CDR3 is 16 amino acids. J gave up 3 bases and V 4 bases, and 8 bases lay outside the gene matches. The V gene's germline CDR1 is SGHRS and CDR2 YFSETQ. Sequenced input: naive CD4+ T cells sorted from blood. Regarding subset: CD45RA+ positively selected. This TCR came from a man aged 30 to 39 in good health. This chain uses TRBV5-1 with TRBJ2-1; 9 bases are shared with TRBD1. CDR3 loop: CASSGETGGYYNEQFF. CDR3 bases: TGCGCCAGCAGCGGAGAAACAGGGGGCTACTACAATGAGCAGTTCTTC. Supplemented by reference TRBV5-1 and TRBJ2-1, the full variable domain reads KAGVTQTPRYLIKTRGQQVTLSCSPISGHRSVSWYQQTPGQGLQFLFEYFSETQRNKGNFPGRFSGRQFSNSRSEMNVSTLELGDSALYLCASSGETGGYYNEQFFGPGTRLTVL.